In its sample, the clone carrying this T cell receptor beta chain was seen once. Profiling relied on immunoSEQ multiplex PCR, and the TCRdb table lists in-frame clones only, not all of them. The sample contains 110,000 or so clones, about 86% of which appear only once. This entry belongs to a study of blood T cell repertoires in COVID-19. Background on the study: Material from acute and convalescent COVID-19 was sourced from the United States, Italy and Spain.

This clonotype was obtained from an elderly man with acute or convalescent COVID-19. The sample consisted of peripheral blood.

The CDR3 sequence: CASNRQSGDTQYF. DNA for the CDR3: TGTGCCAGTAACCGCCAAAGCGGTGATACGCAGTATTTT. The chain is built from TRBV19 and TRBJ2-3; tentative D call: TRBD2 (5 bases). The CDR3 extends over 13 amino acids. V lost 7 bases, J lost 6 bases, and 14 bases lay in between. Germline CDR1 LNHDA, CDR2 SQIVND (reference sequence).